The sequence of this T cell receptor beta chain was determined in a study of shared clonotypes between healthy human individuals (dated by TCRdb to the early 2020s). At the level of the whole study: The cohort included a few men and two women between 18 and 49 years of age. To estimate repertoire size and how much clonotype sharing occurs between individuals, the study deeply sequenced the blood TCR repertoires of about 5 healthy adults. Leukapheresis yielded between about 0.8 and 8.9 billion PBMCs per donor. Libraries were prepared and TCR repertoires were sequenced by different laboratories using diverse techniques, in order to increase sequencing depth and limit assay-specific biases. For each donor, three plates each were used for CD4 naive and CD4 memory, two plates were used for CD8 naive, and one plate was used for CD8 memory.

Using the deep immunoSEQ assay, TCR CDR3 regions were amplified from genomic DNA by multiplex PCR. For each cell subset, the extracted genomic DNA was distributed evenly across all wells of several immunoSEQ 96-well plates, and each plate served as one replicate. For sorted subsets, approximately 200 ng of genomic DNA, equivalent to around 31,000 T cell genomes, went into each replicate PCR. Purified libraries were measured with a Qubit 3.0 fluorometer, size-checked on a Bioanalyzer 2100, and measured again with the KAPA Library Quantification kit. Every immunoSEQ 96-well plate was sequenced on a dedicated single-read 150-cycle Illumina NextSeq 550 flow cell. On the authors' methods: Because the immunoSEQ output included only junctional sequences and no quality scores, the filtering could not be the same as the filtering used for full-length reads. To assign V/J genes and CDR3, sequences were annotated against IMGT germline references using PyIR, a Python wrapper for IgBLAST v1.9. Reads were filtered out if the reads had weak V/J assignments (E-value above 1e-6), no CDR3, stop codons, out-of-frame junctions, or ambiguous translated residues. V3J clonotypes were defined as sequences sharing an identical inferred V gene, J gene, and CDR3 amino acid sequence. The percentage overlap between two repertoires was calculated by dividing the number of shared unique clonotypes by the size of the smaller repertoire. Repertoire richness was assessed with RTK rarefaction, the Chao1 estimator, and Recon v2.1 estimates of unobserved clonotypes. Generation probabilities for all TCRbeta clonotypes obtained by the gDNA method from several donors were computed using OLGA. TCRdb obtained this table from immuneACCESS and retained in-frame rearrangements with V and J assigned. These tables miss some clones; where compared with another copy, unresolved V genes account for less than half of the shortfall, and the remainder is unexplained. The V and J calls and the clone size are those of that table, but D and trimming were determined from the DNA. The sample records about a million clones, 60% to 80% of which are singletons. Approximately 1.5% of the sample goes to the ten largest clones.

General conclusions and limits of the study: Pairwise subsampling led to the expectation that sequencing depth would affect the degree of clonotype sharing among donors. Sampling was restricted to blood, and TCR repertoires in tissues likely differ from the TCR repertoires found in blood. Rarefaction of sorted-subset datasets indicated incomplete sequencing despite the large sequencing depth. Naive subsets generally had larger estimated clonotype richness than memory subsets. Across a few donors, about 5.2% of naive CD4, roughly 3.4% of naive CD8, 2% to 2.5% of memory CD4, and about 0.4% of memory CD8 clonotypes were shared. Higher generation probabilities were observed for clonotypes shared by all four sorted-subset donors than for non-shared clonotypes. Because the study included a small number of donors, the genetic and exposure-history diversity represented was limited.

To note about this clone: Its antigen has not been determined. Base qualities are not provided; no much larger clone lies one nucleotide away.

The CDR3 holds 13 amino acids from the cysteine to the phenylalanine. The kept DNA is CDR3 alone, 39 bases in frame from the first base. The germline V gene yields SQVTM for CDR1 and ANQGSEA for CDR2. V gives up 4 bases and J gives up 0 bases, and the segment between their germline ends measures 9 bases. The donors were healthy, HIV-negative adults with no recently reported acute infections or vaccinations. All donors were Caucasian adults living in Nashville, Tennessee, USA. CD4+ T cells were enriched by magnetic negative selection, after which naive cells were positively selected on CD45RA and the negative fraction was taken as the memory subset. Blood was collected by leukapheresis, and PBMCs were isolated by Ficoll-Histopaque density gradient centrifugation and then cryopreserved in liquid nitrogen vapor phase. Analytical flow cytometry was used to check the purity and quantity of each magnetically sorted T cell population. From each sorted fraction, genomic DNA was isolated and quantified by UV absorbance on a Nanodrop 2000c.

The specimen was memory CD4+ T cells sorted from blood. The cell subset or site label for this specimen denotes: CD45RA-negative fraction. Recombination joined TRBV29-1 with TRBJ1-2; no D gene call is confident. The clonotype originates from a man younger than 35 in good health. The nucleotide sequence is TGCAGCGTTGCGGAGGACCCTAACTATGGCTACACCTTC. Translated, it reads CSVAEDPNYGYTF.